This entry concerns a single TCR beta chain. Its antigen is currently unknown. The CDR3 is 14 residues long. Per germline, CDR1 ENHRY and CDR2 SYGVKD. The trim removed 6 bases at V and 3 bases at J, leaving 5 bases unmatched. The entry originates in a study of cytomegalovirus exposure and HLA in healthy donors. The repertoire was sequenced with immunoSEQ multiplex PCR; TCRdb's copy has only in-frame clones and lacks some. The sample has around 150,000 clones; 84% are singletons. The study's findings and limits: In vitro assays verified that a few CMV-associated chains recognized CMV antigens specifically. Cytomegalovirus status, reportedly, was diagnosed with high specificity and sensitivity by the classifier. There were 150 to 200 TCR beta chains listed as cytomegalovirus-associated.

This sequence joins TRBV10-3 and TRBJ2-1; TRBD2 agrees at 7 bases. The sample comprised PBMCs. This TCR was recovered from a man aged 30 to 45 in good health and CMV-seropositive. The DNA of the CDR3 is TGTGCCATCAGGCCTAGCGGTGACTACAATGAGCAGTTCTTC. Translated, it gives CAIRPSGDYNEQFF.